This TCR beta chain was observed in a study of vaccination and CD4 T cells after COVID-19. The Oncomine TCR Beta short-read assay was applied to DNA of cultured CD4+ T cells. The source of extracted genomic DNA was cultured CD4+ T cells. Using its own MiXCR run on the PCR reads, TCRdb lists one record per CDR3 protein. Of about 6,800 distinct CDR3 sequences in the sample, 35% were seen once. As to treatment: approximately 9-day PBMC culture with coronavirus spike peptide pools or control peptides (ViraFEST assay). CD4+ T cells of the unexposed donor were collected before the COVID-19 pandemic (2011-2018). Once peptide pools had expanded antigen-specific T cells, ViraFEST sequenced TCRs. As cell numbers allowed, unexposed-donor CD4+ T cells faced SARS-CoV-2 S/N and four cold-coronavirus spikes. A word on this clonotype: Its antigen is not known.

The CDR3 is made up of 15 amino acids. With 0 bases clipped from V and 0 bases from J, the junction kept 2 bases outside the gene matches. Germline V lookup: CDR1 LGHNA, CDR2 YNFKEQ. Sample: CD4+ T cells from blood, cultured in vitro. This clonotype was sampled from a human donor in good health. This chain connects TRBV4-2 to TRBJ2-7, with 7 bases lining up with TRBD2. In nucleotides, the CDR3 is TGTGCCAGCAGCCAAGATTCGGGGGGCTCCTACGAGCAGTACTTC. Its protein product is CASSQDSGGSYEQYF.